The count of the clone carrying this T cell receptor beta chain is one. This entry comes from a study of blood T cell repertoires in COVID-19. Looking at the study overall: The samples span acute and convalescent COVID-19 from the United States, Italy and Spain. T cells, B-cell-depleted T cells, or PBMCs supplied cDNA or gDNA.

Methods used by the authors: For nucleated cells, counts were estimated from reference gene primer amplification. Only in-frame clones appear in the TCRdb table, and some are missing; sequencing was by immunoSEQ multiplex PCR. The DNA gave D and trimming, while V, J and clone size come from that table. Here the sample spans about half a million clones, roughly 89% being singletons. The CDR3 is 18 residues long. V shed 0 bases, J shed 3 bases, and the junction held 10 bases outside the gene matches. Germline CDR1 KGHSH, CDR2 LQKENI. During active infection, Seattle patients enrolled and were then monitored through disease.

The V gene is TRBV18, the J gene TRBJ1-3; 8 nucleotides line up with TRBD1. What was sequenced was peripheral blood. This TCR came from a man aged 18 to 35 with COVID-19, enrolled during active disease. DNA of the CDR3: TGTGCCAGCTCACCACCGGGGCAGGGGGCGCCAGATGGAAACACCATATATTTT. Its protein product is CASSPPGQGAPDGNTIYF.